One and the same sample provided the 22 T cell receptor beta chains below, sequenced in a study of CD8 T cell repertoires and HIV-1 epitope variants. Here immunoSEQ multiplex PCR was the method, and the copy in TCRdb shows in-frame clones only, minus some. Of approximately 6,700 clones in the sample, under 75% are singletons; the top ten hold approximately 40%. No antigens are known for them. The sample taken for sequencing was cultured CD8+ T cells derived from PBMCs. The receptors stem from a male donor with HIV.

The chain has TRBV27 and TRBJ2-7; D unresolved. V was trimmed by 2 bases and J by 0 bases, leaving 11 bases between them. Germline V lookup: CDR1 MNHEY, CDR2 SMNVEV (reference sequence). This CDR3 is built from 15 residues. CDR3 sequence (DNA): TGTGCCAGCAGTTTACAAGCCGGTAGCTCCTACGAGCAGTACTTC. This translates into CASSLQAGSSYEQYF.

The V and J genes are TRBV6-5 and TRBJ1-4, with D maybe TRBD1 (6 bases). Germline CDR1 is MNHEY and CDR2 is SVGAGI. The CDR3 length is 15 residues. The V end was cut by 6 bases, the J end by 8 bases, with 19 bases between. CDR3 loop: CASSQTTGSREKLFF. The CDR3 nucleotides read TGTGCCAGCAGCCAAACTACAGGGTCGAGGGAAAAACTGTTTTTT.

The rearrangement links TRBV27 to TRBJ2-7; the D gene is possibly TRBD2 (5 bases). The germline V gene encodes CDR1 MNHEY and CDR2 SMNVEV (reference sequence). The CDR3 sequence is 11 residues long. The germline V and J ends were trimmed by 6 bases and 9 bases, with 12 bases remaining between them. This CDR3 is CASSFGNAQYF. The DNA of the CDR3 is TGTGCCAGCAGCTTCGGGAACGCGCAGTACTTC.

V and J are TRBV6-5 and TRBJ2-7; the D gene is possibly TRBD2 (6 bases). Germline V gene lookup returns CDR1 MNHEY and CDR2 SVGAGI. The CDR3 is 15 residues long. With 0 bases removed from V and 2 bases from J, the gap between germline ends came to 11 bases. The CDR3 DNA follows: TGTGCCAGCAGTTACTCGGAGGGGAACCCCTACGAGCAGTACTTC. This gives the protein CASSYSEGNPYEQYF.

The table lists this clone with a count of one. V is TRBV6-5 and J is TRBJ2-5, with D perhaps TRBD1 (5 bases). CDR1 MNHEY and CDR2 SVGAGI come from the germline V gene. The CDR3 contains 13 residues. V lost 2 bases to trimming and J lost 1 base, with 5 bases between them. The CDR3 coding sequence is TGTGCCAGCAGTTACGACAGCCAAGAGACCCAGTACTTC. As protein: CASSYDSQETQYF.

The rearrangement joins TRBV6-5 to TRBJ1-2; TRBD1 might be the D (5 bases). Germline assignment: CDR1 MNHEY and CDR2 SVGAGI. This CDR3 has 13 residues. Trimming removed 1 base at V and 2 bases at J, with 5 bases between. The CDR3 region is CASSYYRNYGYTF. CDR3 sequence (DNA): TGTGCCAGCAGTTACTACAGGAACTATGGCTACACCTTC.

The chain's CDR3 is CAWSLGGNQPQHF. In DNA form, the CDR3 reads TGTGCCTGGAGTTTGGGGGGCAATCAGCCCCAGCATTTT. The J gene is TRBJ1-5, the V gene TRBV30, with D maybe TRBD1 (5 bases). With 2 bases removed from V and 2 bases from J, the gap between germline ends came to 7 bases. The CDR3 is 13 amino acids. CDR1 and CDR2 (germline): GTSNPN, SVGIG (reference sequence).

With regard to this clone: One junction end disagrees with the germline gene, perhaps due to a read error. The J gene is TRBJ1-2, the V gene TRBV11-3; 7 bases fit TRBD1. Per the germline V gene, CDR1 is SGHNT and CDR2 is YENEEA. CDR3 size: 11 residues. The CDR3 DNA reads as TGTGCCAGCAGCCCAGGGGGGGACCATAATTTC. Encoded protein: CASSPGGDHNF.

The rearrangement links TRBV9 to TRBJ1-4; 7 nucleotides line up with TRBD1. Germline CDR1 is SGDLS and CDR2 is YYNGEE. The CDR3 covers 14 residues. V was pared by 0 bases and J by 7 bases, with 3 bases of the junction left unmatched. The CDR3 region is CASSVGQGGEKLFF. CDR3 DNA sequence: TGTGCCAGCAGCGTAGGACAGGGTGGTGAAAAACTGTTTTTT.

This clone occurred a few times. This chain connects TRBV2 to TRBJ2-7; a weak D match, TRBD2 (5 bases). The CDR3 runs to 16 residues. CDR1 SNHLY and CDR2 FYNNEI come from the germline V gene. V shed 3 bases and J shed 0 bases, with 15 bases lying between them. CDR3 coding DNA: TGTGCCAGCAGTGAGGGAGACTACTCCTTCTCCTACGAGCAGTACTTC. Encoded protein: CASSEGDYSFSYEQYF.

The rearrangement joins TRBV15 to TRBJ1-1; D remains ambiguous. Between the trimmed V and J ends, which lost 0 bases and 4 bases, there was a span of 9 bases. The CDR3 runs to 14 residues. Germline CDR1 is LNHNV and CDR2 is YYDKDF (reference sequence). CDR3 residues: CATSRDNAGTEAFF. The CDR3, as DNA: TGTGCCACCAGCAGAGATAACGCCGGCACTGAAGCTTTCTTT.

The chain carries TRBV28 and TRBJ2-5; TRBD2 matches 8 bases. With V trimmed by 6 bases and J by 3 bases, 12 bases remained unmatched. Germline-derived CDR1 and CDR2 are MDHEN and SYDVKM. This CDR3 has 16 amino acids. The CDR3 region is CASRYPGTRGEETQYF. CDR3 nucleotides: TGTGCCAGCAGATACCCCGGGACTAGGGGTGAAGAGACCCAGTACTTC.

V is TRBV27 and J is TRBJ2-1, with TRBD1 identical over 8 bases. Per germline, CDR1 MNHEY and CDR2 SMNVEV (reference sequence). Germline trimming cut 5 bases from V and 6 bases from J; bases unmatched to any gene: 6. CDR3 length equals 14 residues. CDR3 DNA: TGTGCCAGCAGTCTACAGGGGGTGGGCAATGAGCAGTTCTTC. It specifies CASSLQGVGNEQFF.

This chain links TRBV30 with TRBJ2-1; no clear D gene. V shed 4 bases and J shed 1 base, with 14 bases lying between them. The V gene's germline CDR1 is GTSNPN and CDR2 SVGIG (reference sequence). The CDR3 consists of 15 residues. This chain's CDR3 is CAWTDLLISYNEQFF. In DNA form, the CDR3 reads TGTGCCTGGACCGACCTACTGATATCCTACAATGAGCAGTTCTTC.

The genes are TRBV7-9 and TRBJ1-1, with unresolved D. The V end was cut by 5 bases, the J end by 0 bases, with 4 bases between. The CDR3 totals 12 residues. Germline-derived CDR1 and CDR2 are SEHNR and FQNEAQ (reference sequence). CDR3 nucleotide sequence: TGTGCCAGCAGCCAAGTGAACACTGAAGCTTTCTTT. Its protein product is CASSQVNTEAFF.

The chain couples TRBV7-3 to TRBJ2-2; D possibly corresponds to TRBD2 (5 bases). Trimming shortened V by 5 bases and J by 1 base, and 11 bases separated the two germline ends. Germline assignment: CDR1 SGHTA and CDR2 FQGTGA. This CDR3 contains 15 residues. The CDR3 nucleotides are TGTGCCAGCAGCCCAATCGGGGAGAACACCGGGGAGCTGTTTTTT. This gives the protein CASSPIGENTGELFF.

V usage is TRBV5-6 and J usage is TRBJ2-7; D possibly corresponds to TRBD1 (6 bases). The CDR3 is made up of 13 amino acids. Trimming removed 0 bases from V and 3 bases from J, with 7 bases in between. Germline values: CDR1 SGHDT, CDR2 YYEEEE. For the CDR3, the DNA is TGTGCCAGCAGCTTGGGGACAGACTACGAGCAGTACTTC. Translated: CASSLGTDYEQYF.

J is TRBJ1-1 and V is TRBV13; the D gene is possibly TRBD1 (6 bases). The germline gives CDR1 PRHDT, CDR2 FYEKMQ (reference sequence). The CDR3 covers 13 residues. V lost 7 bases and J lost 4, with 13 bases in between. The CDR3 DNA reads TGTGCCAGCACCACAAGGGGGGGCACTGAAGCTTTCTTT. It translates to CASTTRGGTEAFF.

This chain connects TRBV28 to TRBJ2-3, with a tentative D call TRBD1 (6 bases). The CDR3 is 15 residues long. V lost 2 bases to trimming and J lost 5 bases, with 14 bases between them. Germline CDR1 and CDR2: MDHEN and SYDVKM. The CDR3 sequence is CASSLAQGIRDTQYF. The DNA of the CDR3 is TGTGCCAGCAGTTTAGCGCAGGGGATTCGAGATACGCAGTATTTT.

This clone was counted between two and nine times. This chain links TRBV27 with TRBJ2-3, with D maybe TRBD2 (5 bases). V shed 0 bases and J shed 1 base, with 8 bases lying between them. The length of the CDR3 is 15 residues. CDR1 and CDR2 from the germline V gene are MNHEY and SMNVEV (reference sequence). For the CDR3, the DNA is TGTGCCAGCAGTTTATCAAACGGGGGCACAGATACGCAGTATTTT. It translates to CASSLSNGGTDTQYF.

The chain recombines TRBV11-2 with TRBJ2-1; 8 bases are shared with TRBD1. Germline V gene data show CDR1 as SGHAT and CDR2 as FQNNGV. The V gene end was trimmed by 2 bases and the J gene end by 3 bases; junction bases not matched to a gene: 3. The CDR3 has 15 residues. The CDR3 coding sequence is TGTGCCAGCAGCTTACAGGGGGCCTACTACAATGAGCAGTTCTTC. As protein: CASSLQGAYYNEQFF. Combining the CDR3 with reference TRBV11-2 and TRBJ2-1 gives the whole variable domain EAGVAQSPRYKIIEKRQSVAFWCNPISGHATLYWYQQILGQGPKLLIQFQNNGVVDDSQLPKDRFSAERLKGVDSTLKIQPAKLEDSAVYLCASSLQGAYYNEQFFGPGTRLTVL.

The chain couples TRBV25-1 to TRBJ1-2; D perhaps matches TRBD1 (5 bases). Trimming stripped 1 base from V and 8 bases from J, with 14 bases between. The CDR3 is made up of 14 amino acids. The V gene's germline CDR1 is MGHDK and CDR2 SYGVNS. The CDR3 here is CASSEWRQYGGYTF. DNA for the CDR3: TGTGCCAGCAGTGAATGGAGACAGTACGGGGGCTACACCTTC.